One sample yielded the 6 T cell receptor beta chains listed below, sequenced in a study of vaccination and CD4 T cells after COVID-19. Treatment given: approximately nine-day PBMC culture with coronavirus spike peptide pools or control peptides (ViraFEST assay). Sequenced with the Oncomine TCR Beta short-read assay was DNA taken from cultured CD4+ T cells. TCRdb re-derived calls from the PCR reads in MiXCR, one entry per CDR3 protein. This sample has some 14,000 distinct CDR3 sequences, with under 65% found just once. No antigen has been assigned to these receptors. The sequenced material came from CD4+ T cells from blood, cultured in vitro. The receptors derive from a human donor who had recovered from COVID-19.

This chain joins TRBV19 and TRBJ2-5, with D possibly TRBD1 on 6 matching bases. The V end lost 7 bases, the J end lost 5 bases, and 20 bases lay between the germline ends. CDR3 length: 15 residues. CDR1 is LNHDA, CDR2 SQIVND, per germline (reference sequence). CDR3 sequence reads: CASTNRASPWETQYF. DNA for the CDR3: TGTGCCAGTACCAACAGGGCTAGCCCCTGGGAGACCCAGTACTTC.

The chain has TRBV20-1 and TRBJ1-4, with D possibly matching TRBD1 (5 bases). CDR3 size: 14 residues. V was cut by 6 bases and J by 8 bases, with 19 bases left in between. The germline CDR1 and CDR2 sequences are DFQATT and SNEGSKA (reference sequence). CDR3 DNA sequence: TGCAGTGCGGCTGGGACCCGCCGGCGGGAAAAACTGTTTTTT. Its translation is CSAAGTRRREKLFF.

This clonotype rates as medium-sized. The chain joins TRBV18 to TRBJ2-7, with D perhaps given as TRBD1 or TRBD2 (5 bases each). CDR3 length: 14 residues. Germline CDR1 reads KGHSH; CDR2 reads LQKENI. With 3 bases removed from V and 1 base from J, the gap between germline ends came to 10 bases. The CDR3 protein is CASSPGTESYEQYF. CDR3 DNA: TGTGCCAGCTCACCCGGGACGGAATCCTACGAGCAGTACTTC.

CDR3 sequence (DNA): TGTGCCAGCACCCTAACCGGGGTAGACGGCACCCATCAGCCCCAGCATTTT. As protein: CASTLTGVDGTHQPQHF. The chain has TRBV7-2 and TRBJ1-5; the D is unclear. The germline V and J ends were trimmed by 7 bases and 5 bases, with 24 bases remaining between them. Germline V gives CDR1 SGHTA, CDR2 FQGNSA. This CDR3 has 17 amino acids.

The rearrangement joins TRBV7-9 to TRBJ2-7; possibly TRBD1 for D (5 bases). Trimming stripped 8 bases from V and 5 bases from J, with 10 bases between. The CDR3 covers 11 residues. Germline loops: CDR1 SEHNR, CDR2 FQNEAQ (reference sequence). The CDR3 region is CASGKGNEQYF. The CDR3 DNA follows: TGTGCCAGCGGTAAGGGGAACGAGCAGTACTTC.

This clonotype was seen a single time. The V gene is TRBV18, the J gene TRBJ1-1, with TRBD1 identical over 7 bases. Germline trimming cut 1 base from V and 3 bases from J; bases unmatched to any gene: 2. CDR1 and CDR2 (germline): KGHSH, LQKENI. The CDR3 has 14 amino acids. In DNA, the CDR3 is TGTGCCAGCTCACCACTAGACAGGGACACTGAAGCTTTCTTT. Protein: CASSPLDRDTEAFF.